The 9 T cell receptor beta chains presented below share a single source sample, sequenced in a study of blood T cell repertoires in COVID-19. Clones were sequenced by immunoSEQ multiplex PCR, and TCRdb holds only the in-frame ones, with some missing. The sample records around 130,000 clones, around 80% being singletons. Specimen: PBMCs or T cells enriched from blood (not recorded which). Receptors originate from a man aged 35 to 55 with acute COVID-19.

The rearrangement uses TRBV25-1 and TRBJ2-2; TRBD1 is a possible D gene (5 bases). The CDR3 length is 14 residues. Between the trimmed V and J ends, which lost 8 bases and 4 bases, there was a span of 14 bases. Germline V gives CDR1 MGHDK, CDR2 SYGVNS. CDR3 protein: CASSRDSGTGELFF. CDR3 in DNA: TGTGCCAGCTCCAGGGATTCAGGCACCGGGGAGCTGTTTTTT.

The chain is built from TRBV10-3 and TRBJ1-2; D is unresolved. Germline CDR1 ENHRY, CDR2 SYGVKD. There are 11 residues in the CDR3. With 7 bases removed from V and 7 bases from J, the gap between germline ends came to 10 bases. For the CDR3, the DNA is TGTGCCATCAATGTTACACCTGGCTACACCTTC. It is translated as CAINVTPGYTF.

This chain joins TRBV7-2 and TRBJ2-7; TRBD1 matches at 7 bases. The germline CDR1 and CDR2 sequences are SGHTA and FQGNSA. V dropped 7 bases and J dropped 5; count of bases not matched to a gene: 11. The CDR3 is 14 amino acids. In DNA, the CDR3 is TGTGCCAGCAACCTCCTAGGGGGCGCGGACGAGCAGTACTTC. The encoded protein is CASNLLGGADEQYF.

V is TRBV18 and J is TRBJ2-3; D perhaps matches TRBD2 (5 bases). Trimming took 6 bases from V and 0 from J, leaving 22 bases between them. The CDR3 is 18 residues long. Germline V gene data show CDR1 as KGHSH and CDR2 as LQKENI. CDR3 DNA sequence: TGTGCCAGCTCTCTTCTCCGGGCGGGTGTTACTAGCACAGATACGCAGTATTTT. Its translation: CASSLLRAGVTSTDTQYF.

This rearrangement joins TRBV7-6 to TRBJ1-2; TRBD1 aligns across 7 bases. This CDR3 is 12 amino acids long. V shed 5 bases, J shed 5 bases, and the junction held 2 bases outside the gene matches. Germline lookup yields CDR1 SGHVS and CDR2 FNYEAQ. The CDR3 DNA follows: TGTGCCAGCAGCCCGACAGGGTATGGCTACACCTTC. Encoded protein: CASSPTGYGYTF.

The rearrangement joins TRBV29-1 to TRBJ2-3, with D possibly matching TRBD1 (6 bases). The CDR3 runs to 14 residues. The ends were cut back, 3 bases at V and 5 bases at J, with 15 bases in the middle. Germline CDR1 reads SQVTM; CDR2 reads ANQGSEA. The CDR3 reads CSVEGAPSGDTQYF. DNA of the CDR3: TGCAGCGTTGAGGGGGCCCCATCCGGAGATACGCAGTATTTT.

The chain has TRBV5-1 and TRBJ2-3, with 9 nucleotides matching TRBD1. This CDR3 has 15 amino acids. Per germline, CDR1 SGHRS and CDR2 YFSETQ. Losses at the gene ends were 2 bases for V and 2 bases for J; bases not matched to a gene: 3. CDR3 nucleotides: TGCGCCAGCAGCTTAGGACAGGGGTACACAGATACGCAGTATTTT. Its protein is CASSLGQGYTDTQYF.

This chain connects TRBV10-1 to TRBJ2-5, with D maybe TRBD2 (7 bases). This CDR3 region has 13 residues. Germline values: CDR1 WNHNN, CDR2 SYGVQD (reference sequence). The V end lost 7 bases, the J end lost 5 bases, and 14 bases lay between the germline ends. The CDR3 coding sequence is TGCGCCAGCATGTTGGGGGGGCGGGAGACCCAGTACTTC. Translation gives CASMLGGRETQYF.

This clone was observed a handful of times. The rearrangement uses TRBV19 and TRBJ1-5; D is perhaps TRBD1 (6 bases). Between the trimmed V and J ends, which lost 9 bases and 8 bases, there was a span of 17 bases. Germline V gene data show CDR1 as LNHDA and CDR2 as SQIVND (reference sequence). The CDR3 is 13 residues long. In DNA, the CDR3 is TGTGCCAGCCTTGGAGGTGGGGGCAAGCCCCAGCATTTT. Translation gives CASLGGGGKPQHF. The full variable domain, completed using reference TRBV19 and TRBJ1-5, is DGGITQSPKYLFRKEGQNVTLSCEQNLNHDAMYWYRQDPGQGLRLIYYSQIVNDFQKGDIAEGYSVSREKKESFPLTVTSAQKNPTAFYLCASLGGGGKPQHFGDGTRLSIL.